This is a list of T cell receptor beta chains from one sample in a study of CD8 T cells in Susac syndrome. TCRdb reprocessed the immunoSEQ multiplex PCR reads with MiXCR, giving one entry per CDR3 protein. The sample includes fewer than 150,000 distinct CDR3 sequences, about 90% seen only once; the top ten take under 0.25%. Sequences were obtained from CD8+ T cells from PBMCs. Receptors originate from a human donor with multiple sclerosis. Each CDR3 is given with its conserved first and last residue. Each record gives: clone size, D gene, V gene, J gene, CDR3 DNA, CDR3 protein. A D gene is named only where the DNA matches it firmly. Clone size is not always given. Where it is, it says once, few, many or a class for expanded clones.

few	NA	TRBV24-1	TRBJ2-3	TGTGCCACCAGTGGGGGCCTCACAGATACGCAGTATTTT	CATSGGLTDTQYF
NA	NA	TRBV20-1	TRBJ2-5	TGCAGTGCTAGAATCGGACAGTTTCAAGAGACCCAGTACTTC	CSARIGQFQETQYF
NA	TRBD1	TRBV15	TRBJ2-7	TGTGCCACCAGCAGAGATATACAGGGGGCATACGAGCAGTACTTC	CATSRDIQGAYEQYF
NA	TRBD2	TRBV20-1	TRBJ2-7	TGCAGTGCTAGGGGACCAATTTTAGCGGGAGCTTTCTACGAGCAGTACTTC	CSARGPILAGAFYEQYF
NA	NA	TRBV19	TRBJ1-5	TGTGCCAGTAGTATAACGGTAGCCGCCTCCGGGCCCCAGCATTTT	CASSITVAASGPQHF
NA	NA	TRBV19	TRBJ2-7	TGTGCCAGTACTTTAGCCGGATCCTACGAGCAGTACTTC	CASTLAGSYEQYF
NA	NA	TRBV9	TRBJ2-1	TGTGCCAGCAGCGTAGGCTTACGAGGTGAGCAGTTCTTC	CASSVGLRGEQFF
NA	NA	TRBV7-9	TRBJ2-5	TGTGCCAGCAGGGGGCCCCTCCAAGAGACCCAGTACTTC	CASRGPLQETQYF
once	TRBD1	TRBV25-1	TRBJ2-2	TGTGCCAGCAGCGGTGGGACAGGGTTTTCCGGGGAGCTGTTTTTT	CASSGGTGFSGELFF
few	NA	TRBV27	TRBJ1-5	TGTGCCAGCAGTCTTTATAATCAGCCCCAGCATTTT	CASSLYNQPQHF
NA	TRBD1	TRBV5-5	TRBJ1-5	TGTGCCAGCAGCTTGTTAGGGACAGGGACCCATCAGCCCCAGCATTTT	CASSLLGTGTHQPQHF
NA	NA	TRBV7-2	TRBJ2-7	TGTGCCAGCAGCATCCCGGGACACCTCTACGAGCAGTACTTC	CASSIPGHLYEQYF
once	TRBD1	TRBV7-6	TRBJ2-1	TGTGCCAGCAGTTCAGGACAGGGCCTCTTGGCCTTC	CASSSGQGLLAF
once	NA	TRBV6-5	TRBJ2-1	TGTGCCAGCAGTTACTCGAGGAATCCTGGGGGCCACAATGAGCAGTTCTTC	CASSYSRNPGGHNEQFF
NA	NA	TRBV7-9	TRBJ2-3	TGTGCCAGCAGGTCGAGCACAGATACGCAGTATTTT	CASRSSTDTQYF
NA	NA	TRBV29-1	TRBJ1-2	TGCAGCGTCCGCGAGGGGCAGCCCTACACCTTC	CSVREGQPYTF
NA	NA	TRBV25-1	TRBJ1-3	TGTGCCAGCAGTGAATCAAAGGGGATACGGCTGCGAGACACCATATATTTT	CASSESKGIRLRDTIYF
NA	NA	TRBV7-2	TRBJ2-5	TGTGCCAGCAGCTCGGGACATCACCAAGAGACCCAGTACTTC	CASSSGHHQETQYF
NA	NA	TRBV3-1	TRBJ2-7	TGTGCCAGCAGCCCCCGGGACTCCTACGAGCAGTACTTC	CASSPRDSYEQYF
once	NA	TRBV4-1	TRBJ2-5	TGCGCCAGCAGCCAAGATCCCGCCGGGGAGACCCAGTACTTC	CASSQDPAGETQYF
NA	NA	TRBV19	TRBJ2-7	TGTGCCAGTAGTATATCCGGGACGGGGACCTACGAGCAGTACTTC	CASSISGTGTYEQYF
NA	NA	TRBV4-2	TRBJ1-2	TGTGCCAGCAGCCAAGCTGTATACTACACCTTC	CASSQAVYYTF
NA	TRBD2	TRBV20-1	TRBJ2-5	TGCAGTGCTGGGACTAGCGGCCGGATGGGAGAGACCCAGTACTTC	CSAGTSGRMGETQYF
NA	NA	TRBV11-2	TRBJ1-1	TGTGCCAGCAGCTTGTCGCGGGGGGAGATTGATGAAGCTTTCTTT	CASSLSRGEIDEAFF
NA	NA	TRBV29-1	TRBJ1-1	TGCAGCGTTGTGGGTGGGGGGTACACTGAAGCTTTCTTT	CSVVGGGYTEAFF
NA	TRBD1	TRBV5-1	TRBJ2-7	TGCGCCAGCAGCCTCCGGACAGGTTCGACCTACGAGCAGTACTTC	CASSLRTGSTYEQYF
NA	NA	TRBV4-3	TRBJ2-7	TGCGCCAGCAGCCTTTGGGCAGGAAGCACCTACGAGCAGTACTTC	CASSLWAGSTYEQYF
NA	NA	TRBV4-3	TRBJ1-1	TGCGCCAGCAGCCAAGCTCCCGGGCTATCTGAAGCTTTCTTT	CASSQAPGLSEAFF
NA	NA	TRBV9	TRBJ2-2	TGTGCCAGCAGCGTAGTCTCTCGATTCACCGGGGAGCTGTTTTTT	CASSVVSRFTGELFF
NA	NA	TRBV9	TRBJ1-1	TGTGCCAGCAGAGAAGGGGCGGTTGAAGCTTTCTTT	CASREGAVEAFF
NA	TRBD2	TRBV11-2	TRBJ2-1	TGTGCCAGCCAACTAGCGACTTACAATGAGCAGTTCTTC	CASQLATYNEQFF
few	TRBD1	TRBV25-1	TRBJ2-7	TGTGCCAGCAGTACCGGGACAGGAGATTACGAGCAGTACTTC	CASSTGTGDYEQYF
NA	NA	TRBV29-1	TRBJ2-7	TGCAGCGTCCTCACCTACGAGCAGTACTTC	CSVLTYEQYF
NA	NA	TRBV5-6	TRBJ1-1	TGTGCCAGCACCTCTCAGGGGAGAGAGTTAAGGGACACTGAAGCTTTCTTT	CASTSQGRELRDTEAFF
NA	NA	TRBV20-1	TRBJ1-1	TGCAGTGCTAGAGCCTTGTATAGGGAAAGGGAGAACACTGAAGCTTTCTTT	CSARALYRERENTEAFF
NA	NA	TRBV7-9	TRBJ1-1	TGTGCCAGCAGCTTAACACGGGGAAACACTGAAGCTTTCTTT	CASSLTRGNTEAFF
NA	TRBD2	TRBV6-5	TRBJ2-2	TGTGCCAGCACTCTAGCGGGAGGATCCGGGGAGCTGTTTTTT	CASTLAGGSGELFF
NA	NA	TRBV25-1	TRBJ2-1	TGTGCCAGCAGTGAACTAGGTGAGCAGTTCTTC	CASSELGEQFF
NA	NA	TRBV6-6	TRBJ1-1	TGTGCCAGCAGTTACCCCCAGCAGGGAGACACTGAAGCTTTCTTT	CASSYPQQGDTEAFF
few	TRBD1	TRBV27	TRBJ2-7	TGTGCCAGCAGTTCACAGGGGTCCTACGAGCAGTACTTC	CASSSQGSYEQYF
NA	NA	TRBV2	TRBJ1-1	TGTGCCAGCATTTCTCGCGGTAGGAACACTGAAGCTTTCTTT	CASISRGRNTEAFF
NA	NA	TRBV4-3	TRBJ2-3	TGCGCCAGCAGCCAAGAGAACACAGATACGCAGTATTTT	CASSQENTDTQYF
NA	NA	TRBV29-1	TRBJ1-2	TGCAGCGTAGACCCCGCCCTCTCCGGGGGCTACACCTTC	CSVDPALSGGYTF
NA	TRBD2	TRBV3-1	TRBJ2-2	TGTGCCAGCAGCCCCAGACTAGCGGGAGTTACGAACACCGGGGAGCTGTTTTTT	CASSPRLAGVTNTGELFF
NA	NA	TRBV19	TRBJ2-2	TGTGCCAGTAGTATGTCGGGAGCCCGGGAGCTGTTTTTT	CASSMSGARELFF